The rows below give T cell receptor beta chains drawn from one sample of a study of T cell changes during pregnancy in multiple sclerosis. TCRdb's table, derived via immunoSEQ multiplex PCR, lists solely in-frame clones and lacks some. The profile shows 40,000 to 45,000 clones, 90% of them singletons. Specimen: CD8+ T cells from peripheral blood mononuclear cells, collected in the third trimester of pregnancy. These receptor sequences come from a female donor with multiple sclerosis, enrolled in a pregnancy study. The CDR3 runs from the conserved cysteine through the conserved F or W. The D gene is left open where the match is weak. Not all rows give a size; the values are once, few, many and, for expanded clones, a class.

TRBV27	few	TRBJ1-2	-	TGTGCCAGCAGTTTAGGGGAGAACTATGGCTACACCTTC	CASSLGENYGYTF
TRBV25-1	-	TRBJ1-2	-	TGTGCCAGCCTCGGTGTGGGCTTCGGCTACACCTTC	CASLGVGFGYTF
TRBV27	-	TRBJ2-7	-	TGTGCCAGCAGTGACTTGGACAGTACCTACGAGCAGTACTTC	CASSDLDSTYEQYF
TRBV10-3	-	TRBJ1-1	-	TGTGCCATCAGTGTCGGTATCATGAACACTGAAGCTTTCTTT	CAISVGIMNTEAFF
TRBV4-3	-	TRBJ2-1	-	TGCGCCAGCAGCCAAGATACGGGGTTTCTCGATGAGCAGTTCTTC	CASSQDTGFLDEQFF
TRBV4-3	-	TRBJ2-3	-	TGCGCCAGCAGCCAAGATCAGGCCAACACAGATACGCAGTATTTT	CASSQDQANTDTQYF
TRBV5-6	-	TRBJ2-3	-	TGTGCCAGCAGCCCGCGGACAGCCACTAGCACAGATACGCAGTATTTT	CASSPRTATSTDTQYF
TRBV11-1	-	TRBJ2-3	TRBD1	TGTGCCAGCAGCCAGGGGGCAAATACGCAGTATTTT	CASSQGANTQYF
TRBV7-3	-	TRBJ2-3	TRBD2	TGTGCCAGCAAGTTGAGCGGGAGTGAGGCAGATACGCAGTATTTT	CASKLSGSEADTQYF
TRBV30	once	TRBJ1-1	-	TGTGCCTGGAGTGAAGGACTCAACACTGAAGCTTTCTTT	CAWSEGLNTEAFF
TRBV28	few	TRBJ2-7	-	TGTGCTACCTGGGGGACACCCTACGAGCAGTACTTC	CATWGTPYEQYF
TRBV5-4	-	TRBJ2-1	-	TGTGCCAGCAGCTTGGGCGAGAATGAGCAGTTCTTC	CASSLGENEQFF
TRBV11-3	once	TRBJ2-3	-	TGTGCCAGCAGCTTTCTTCGGGCAGATACGCAGTATTTT	CASSFLRADTQYF
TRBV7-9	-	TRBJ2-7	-	TGTGCCAGCAGCTCCCCAGGGTGGTCCTACGAGCAGTACTTC	CASSSPGWSYEQYF
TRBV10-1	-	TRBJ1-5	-	TGCGCCAGCAGATACCTCCGGGACACCCAGCCCCAGCATTTT	CASRYLRDTQPQHF
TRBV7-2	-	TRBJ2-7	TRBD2	TGTGCCAGCAGCTCCCTAGCGGGAAGCTCCTACGAGCAGTACTTC	CASSSLAGSSYEQYF
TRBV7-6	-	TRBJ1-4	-	TGTGCCAGCAGCACGACAGATGGGGAAAAACTGTTTTTT	CASSTTDGEKLFF
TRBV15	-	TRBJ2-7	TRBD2	TGTGCCACCAGCAGAGATCGGGGCGGGAGTTACGAGCAGTACTTC	CATSRDRGGSYEQYF
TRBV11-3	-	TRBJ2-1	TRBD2	TGTGCCAGCAGCTTATCAACGGCGGGGGGATACTACAATGAGCAGTTCTTC	CASSLSTAGGYYNEQFF
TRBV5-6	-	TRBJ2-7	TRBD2	TGTGCCAGCAGCTTGTTAGGTAGCGGGGCCTACGAGCAGTACTTC	CASSLLGSGAYEQYF
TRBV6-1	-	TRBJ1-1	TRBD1	TGTGCCAGCAGCGACGACAGGGGGTTCACTGAAGCTTTCTTT	CASSDDRGFTEAFF
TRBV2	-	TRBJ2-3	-	TGTGCCACCCGAGGGTTATCTAGCACAGATACGCAGTATTTT	CATRGLSSTDTQYF
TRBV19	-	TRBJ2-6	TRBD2	TGTGCCAGTAGTTGGGGGGGGTCTGGGGCCAACGTCCTGACTTTC	CASSWGGSGANVLTF
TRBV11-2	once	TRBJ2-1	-	TGTGCCAGCAGCTTCGGGGGCTACAATGAGCAGTTCTTC	CASSFGGYNEQFF
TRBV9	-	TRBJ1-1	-	TGTGCCAGCAAGGGGTCCTTGAACACTGAAGCTTTCTTT	CASKGSLNTEAFF
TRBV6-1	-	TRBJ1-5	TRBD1	TGTGCCAGCAGCGAGGACAGGTCGTCAGGAATACATTTT	CASSEDRSSGIHF
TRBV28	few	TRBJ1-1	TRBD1	TGTGCCAGCAGTTTACCAGGGGGCACTGAAGCTTTCTTT	CASSLPGGTEAFF
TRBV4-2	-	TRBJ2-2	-	TGTGCCAGCAGCCAGGGAGAGGTCACCGGGGAGCTGTTTTTT	CASSQGEVTGELFF
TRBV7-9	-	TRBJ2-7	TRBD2	TGTGCCAGCAGCCCACCGGGACTAGCGGGACCCGGAGGTTACGAGCAGTACTTC	CASSPPGLAGPGGYEQYF
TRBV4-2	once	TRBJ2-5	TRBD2	TGTGCCAGCAGCCAAGATCTCCCGGGAGGGCCTGAAGAGACCCAGTACTTC	CASSQDLPGGPEETQYF
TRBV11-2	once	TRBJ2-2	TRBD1	TGTGCCAGCAGCTCACAGGGGTCCGGGGAGCTGTTTTTT	CASSSQGSGELFF
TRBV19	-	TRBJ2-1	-	TGTGCCAGTAGCCGATCGGGACATATTGAGCAGTTCTTC	CASSRSGHIEQFF
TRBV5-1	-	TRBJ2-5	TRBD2	TGCGCCAGCAGCTTGGGACATTATAGCGGGGGAGAAGAGACCCAGTACTTC	CASSLGHYSGGEETQYF
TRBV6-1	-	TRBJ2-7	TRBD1	TGTGCCAGCAGCGACGGGGACAGCTCCTACGAGCAGTACTTC	CASSDGDSSYEQYF
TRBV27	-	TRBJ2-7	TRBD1	TGTGCCAGCAGCCGGGACAGCACCTACGAGCAGTACTTC	CASSRDSTYEQYF
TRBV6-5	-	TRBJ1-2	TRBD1	TGTGCCAGCAGTTACTCCGGACAGGATGATGGCTACACCTTC	CASSYSGQDDGYTF
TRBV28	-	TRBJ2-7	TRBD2	TGTGCCAGCAGTCCACTCGGGGGGGGCTCCTACGAGCAGTACTTC	CASSPLGGGSYEQYF
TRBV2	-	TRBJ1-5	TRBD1	TGTGCCAGCAGCCAGGGGTCAGGGGGCGGACAGCCCCAGCATTTT	CASSQGSGGGQPQHF
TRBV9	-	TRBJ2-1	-	TGTGCCAGCAGCGTAGCCGGGACTTACAATGAGCAGTTCTTC	CASSVAGTYNEQFF
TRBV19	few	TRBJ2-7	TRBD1	TGTGCCAGTTCCCAGGGGGCCTACGAGCAGTACTTC	CASSQGAYEQYF
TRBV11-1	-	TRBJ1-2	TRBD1	TGTGCCAGCAGCTTACCCCGGGAAGGGGGCATAACGGGGTATGGCTACACCTTC	CASSLPREGGITGYGYTF
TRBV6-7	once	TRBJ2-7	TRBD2	TGTGCCAGCAGTTACTCGGCCGGAGCGGGAGGAGGTGAGCAGTACTTC	CASSYSAGAGGGEQYF
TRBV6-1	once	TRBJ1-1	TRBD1	TGTGCCAGCAGCCCAGGGGGCTGGACTGAAGCTTTCTTT	CASSPGGWTEAFF
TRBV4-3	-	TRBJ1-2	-	TGCGCCAGCAGCCAAGATTGGGGCAGGGAACTAAACTATGGCTACACCTTC	CASSQDWGRELNYGYTF